The 3 T cell receptor beta chains reported below all come from one sample, sequenced in a study. TCRdb reprocessed the RT-PCR reads with MiXCR, giving one entry per CDR3 protein. The sample contains about 700,000 distinct CDR3 sequences, about 14% of which appear only once. The sample consisted of memory CD4+ T cells from blood. These receptors came from a female donor in good health, serving as a healthy control.

This clonotype turned up a few times. The junction departs from the called germline gene at one end, perhaps through a read error. This chain links TRBV9 with TRBJ1-2; the D gene is possibly TRBD1 (6 bases). Germline V gene sequence: CDR1 SGDLS, CDR2 YYNGEE. This CDR3 region has 18 residues. The CDR3 sequence is CASSSRSGESGKQLGFTF. DNA of the CDR3: TGTGCCAGCAGCTCGCGATCAGGGGAGTCGGGTAAACAGCTGGGCTTCACCTTC.

V and J are TRBV7-2 and TRBJ2-1; D is unclear. CDR3 length: 12 residues. Deletions cut 7 bases from V and 7 bases from J, with 11 bases between. Germline V gene sequence: CDR1 SGHTA, CDR2 FQGNSA. This CDR3 reads CASILDWNEQFF. The CDR3, as DNA: TGTGCCAGCATCCTAGATTGGAATGAGCAGTTCTTC.

The chain recombines TRBV6-6 with TRBJ1-4; a possible D gene is TRBD1 (5 bases). The CDR3 runs 15 residues. Per germline, CDR1 MNHNY and CDR2 SVGAGI (reference sequence). V was pared by 1 base and J by 7 bases, with 13 bases between. CDR3 DNA sequence: TGTGCCAGCAGTTACTATACACAGGACCGTGAAAAACTGTTTTTT. It yields the protein CASSYYTQDREKLFF.